This TCR beta chain was captured in a study of CD8 T cells in ankylosing spondylitis. Study-wide results and limits: Characteristic, it appeared, of ankylosing spondylitis blood was a TCR beta motif of roughly eight highly homologous variants. Within matched ankylosing spondylitis synovial fluid, disease-linked clones were reportedly significantly enriched. Disease-linked clones bore a CD8+ phenotype, appearing relatively rarely in peripheral blood.

This clonotype was seen a handful of times. No antigen is known for it. Trimming took 0 bases from V and 6 from J, leaving 5 bases between them. Per germline, CDR1 KGHDR and CDR2 SFDVKD. The CDR3 has 12 amino acids. TCRdb re-called the 5' RACE reads with MiXCR, one entry per CDR3 protein. This table has 300,000 to 400,000 distinct CDR3 sequences, 14% to 15% appearing once. The chain combines TRBV24-1 with TRBJ2-7; D remains ambiguous. The TCR originated in a male donor with ankylosing spondylitis or in good health (not recorded which). Source material: blood, either unsorted or a sorted T cell fraction (not recorded which). DNA of the CDR3: TGTGCCACCAGTGATTTGCGTGGCGAGCAGTACTTC. Amino acids: CATSDLRGEQYF.